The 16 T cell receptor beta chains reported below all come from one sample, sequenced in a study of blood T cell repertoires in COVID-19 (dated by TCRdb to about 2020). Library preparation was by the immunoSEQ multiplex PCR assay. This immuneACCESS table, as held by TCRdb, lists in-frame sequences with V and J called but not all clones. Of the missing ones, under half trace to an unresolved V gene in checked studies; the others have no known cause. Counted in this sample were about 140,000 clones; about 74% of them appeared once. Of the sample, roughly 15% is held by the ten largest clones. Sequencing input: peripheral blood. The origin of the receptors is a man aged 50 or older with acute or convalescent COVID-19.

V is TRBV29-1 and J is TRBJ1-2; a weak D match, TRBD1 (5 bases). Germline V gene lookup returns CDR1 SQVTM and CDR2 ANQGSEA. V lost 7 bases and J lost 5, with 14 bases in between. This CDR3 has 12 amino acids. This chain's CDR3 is CSDNHGAYGYTF. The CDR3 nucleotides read TGCAGCGACAACCATGGGGCTTATGGCTACACCTTC.

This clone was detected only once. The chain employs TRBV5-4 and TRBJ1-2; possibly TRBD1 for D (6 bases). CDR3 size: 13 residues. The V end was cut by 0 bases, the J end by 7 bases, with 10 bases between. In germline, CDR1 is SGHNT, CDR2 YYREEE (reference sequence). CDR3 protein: CASSLEQGAGYTF. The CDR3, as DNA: TGTGCCAGCAGCTTGGAACAGGGTGCTGGCTACACCTTC.

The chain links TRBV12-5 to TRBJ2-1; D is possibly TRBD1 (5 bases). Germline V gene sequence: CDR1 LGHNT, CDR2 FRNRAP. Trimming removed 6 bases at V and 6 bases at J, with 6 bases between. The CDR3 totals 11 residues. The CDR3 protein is CASGQGNEQFF. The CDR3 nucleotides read TGTGCTAGTGGGCAGGGCAATGAGCAGTTCTTC.

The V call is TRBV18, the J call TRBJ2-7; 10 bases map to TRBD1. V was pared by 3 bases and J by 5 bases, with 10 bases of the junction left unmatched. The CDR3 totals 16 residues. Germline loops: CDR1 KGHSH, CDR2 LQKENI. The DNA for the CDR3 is TGTGCCAGCTCACCCTACCTATCCGGGACAGGGGACGAGCAGTACGTC. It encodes CASSPYLSGTGDEQYV.

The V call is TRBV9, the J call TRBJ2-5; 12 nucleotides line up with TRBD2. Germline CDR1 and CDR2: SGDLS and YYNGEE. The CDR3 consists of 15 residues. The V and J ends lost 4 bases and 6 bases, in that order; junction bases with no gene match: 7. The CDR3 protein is CASSSRTSGDQTQYF. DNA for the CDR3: TGTGCCAGCAGCTCCCGGACTAGCGGGGATCAGACCCAGTACTTC.

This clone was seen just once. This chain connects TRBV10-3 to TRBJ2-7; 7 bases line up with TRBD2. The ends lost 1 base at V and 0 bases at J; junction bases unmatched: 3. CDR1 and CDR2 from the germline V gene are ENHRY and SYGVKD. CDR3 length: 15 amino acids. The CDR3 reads CAISEWVAGSYEQYF. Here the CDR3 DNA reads TGTGCCATCAGTGAGTGGGTAGCGGGCTCCTACGAGCAGTACTTC.

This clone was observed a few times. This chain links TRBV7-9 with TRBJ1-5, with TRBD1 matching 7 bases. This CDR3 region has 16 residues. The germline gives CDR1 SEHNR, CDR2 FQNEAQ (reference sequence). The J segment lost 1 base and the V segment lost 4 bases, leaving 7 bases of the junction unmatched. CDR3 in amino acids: CASSSKEGASNQPQHF. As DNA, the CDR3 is TGTGCCAGCAGCTCAAAGGAGGGGGCGAGCAATCAGCCCCAGCATTTT.

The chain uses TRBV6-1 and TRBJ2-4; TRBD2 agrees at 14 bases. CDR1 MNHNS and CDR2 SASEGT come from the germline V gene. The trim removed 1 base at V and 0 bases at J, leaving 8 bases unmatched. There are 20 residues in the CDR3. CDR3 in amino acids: CASSEVRLAGGPLAKNIQYF. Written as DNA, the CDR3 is TGTGCCAGCAGTGAAGTCCGACTAGCGGGGGGGCCTTTAGCCAAAAACATTCAGTACTTC.

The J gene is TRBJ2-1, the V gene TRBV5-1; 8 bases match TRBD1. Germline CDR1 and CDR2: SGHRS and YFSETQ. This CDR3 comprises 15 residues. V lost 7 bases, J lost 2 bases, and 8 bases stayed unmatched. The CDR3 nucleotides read TGCGCCAGCGGGAGGAGGGACAGGACCTACAATGAGCAGTTCTTC. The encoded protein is CASGRRDRTYNEQFF.

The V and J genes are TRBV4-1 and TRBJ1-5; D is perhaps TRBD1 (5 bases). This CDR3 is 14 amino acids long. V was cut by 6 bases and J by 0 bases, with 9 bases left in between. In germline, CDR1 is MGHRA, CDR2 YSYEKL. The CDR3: CASRQVYSNQPQHF. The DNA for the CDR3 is TGCGCCAGCAGACAGGTCTATAGCAATCAGCCCCAGCATTTT.

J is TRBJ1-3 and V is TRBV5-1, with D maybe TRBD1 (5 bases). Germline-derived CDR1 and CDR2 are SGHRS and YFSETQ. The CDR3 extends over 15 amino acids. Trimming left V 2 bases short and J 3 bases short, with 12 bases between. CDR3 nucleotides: TGCGCCAGCAGCTTAATATCAGGGTTTGGAAACACCATATATTTT. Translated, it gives CASSLISGFGNTIYF.

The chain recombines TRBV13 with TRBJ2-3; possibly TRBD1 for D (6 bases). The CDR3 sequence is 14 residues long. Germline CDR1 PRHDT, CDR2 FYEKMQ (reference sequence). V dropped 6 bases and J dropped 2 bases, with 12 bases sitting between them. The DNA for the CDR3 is TGTGCCAGCAGAGTACAGGGTACCACAGATACGCAGTATTTT. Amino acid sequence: CASRVQGTTDTQYF.

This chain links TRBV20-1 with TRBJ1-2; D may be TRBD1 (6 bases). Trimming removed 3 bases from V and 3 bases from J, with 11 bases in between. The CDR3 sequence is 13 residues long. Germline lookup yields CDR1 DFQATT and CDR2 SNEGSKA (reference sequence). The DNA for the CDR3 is TGCAGTGCTAGTTGGGACACCGACTATGGCTACACCTTC. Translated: CSASWDTDYGYTF.

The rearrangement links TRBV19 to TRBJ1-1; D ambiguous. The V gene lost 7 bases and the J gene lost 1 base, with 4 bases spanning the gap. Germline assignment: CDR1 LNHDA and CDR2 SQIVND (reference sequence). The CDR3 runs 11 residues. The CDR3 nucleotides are TGTGCCAGTACAGAGAACACTGAAGCTTTCTTT. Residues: CASTENTEAFF.

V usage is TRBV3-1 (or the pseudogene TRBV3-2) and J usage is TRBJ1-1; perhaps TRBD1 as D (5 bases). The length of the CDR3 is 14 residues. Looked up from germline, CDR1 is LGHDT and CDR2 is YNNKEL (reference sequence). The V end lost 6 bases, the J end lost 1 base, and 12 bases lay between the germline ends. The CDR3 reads CASRLGTANTEAFF. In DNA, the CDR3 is TGTGCCAGCAGACTAGGGACTGCGAACACTGAAGCTTTCTTT.

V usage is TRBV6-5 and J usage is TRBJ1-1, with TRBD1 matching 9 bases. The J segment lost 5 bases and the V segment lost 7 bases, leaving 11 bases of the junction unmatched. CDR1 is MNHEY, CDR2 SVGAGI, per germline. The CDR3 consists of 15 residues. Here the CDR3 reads CASKPGQGRGTEAFF. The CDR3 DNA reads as TGTGCCAGCAAACCCGGACAGGGGCGGGGGACTGAAGCTTTCTTT.